What follows are 31 T cell receptor beta chains derived from one specimen sequenced in a study of control samples from healthy donors and cancer patients. Profiled with immunoSEQ multiplex PCR; TCRdb holds only in-frame clones, not every one. The sample has about 130,000 clones, approximately 92% seen once. Sequencing used PBMCs. These receptor sequences come from an older man with head and neck cancer.

Comments on this clone: The same CDR3 also results from other DNA sequences found in this sample. This rearrangement joins TRBV6-2 or TRBV6-3 to TRBJ2-3, with D uncertain. Looked up from germline, CDR1 is MNHEY and CDR2 is SVGEGT. The ends were cut back, 2 bases at V and 5 bases at J, with 2 bases in the middle. The CDR3 has 11 residues. For the CDR3, the DNA is TGTGCCAGCAGTTACCTAGATACGCAGTATTTT. It encodes CASSYLDTQYF.

The chain couples TRBV7-9 to TRBJ1-6; tentative D call: TRBD1 (6 bases). CDR1 is SEHNR, CDR2 FQNEAQ, per germline (reference sequence). This CDR3 is 16 amino acids long. The V gene lost 0 bases and the J gene lost 5 bases, with 11 bases spanning the gap. CDR3 bases: TGTGCCAGCAGCTTAGCTGGGACACCTAATAATTCACCCCTCCACTTT. Its translation: CASSLAGTPNNSPLHF.

In this sample, this clone turned up a few times. The chain links TRBV11-2 to TRBJ2-1, with 8 nucleotides matching TRBD1. Per the germline V gene, CDR1 is SGHAT and CDR2 is FQNNGV. The CDR3 is made up of 14 amino acids. The V gene end was trimmed by 6 bases and the J gene end by 9 bases; junction bases not matched to a gene: 10. The DNA for the CDR3 is TGTGCCAGCAGGGCAGGGGGCTTCCGGACTGAGCAGTTCTTC. This encodes CASRAGGFRTEQFF.

The chain links TRBV11-2 to TRBJ2-7; a weak D match, TRBD1 (6 bases). This CDR3 is 13 amino acids long. The germline gives CDR1 SGHAT, CDR2 FQNNGV. The V gene lost 4 bases and the J gene lost 6 bases, with 13 bases spanning the gap. The CDR3 nucleotides are TGTGCCAGCAGCTCTGGACAGCTCCGCGAGCAGTACTTC. Amino acids: CASSSGQLREQYF.

The chain recombines TRBV19 with TRBJ1-2; unclear D gene. Germline CDR1 reads LNHDA; CDR2 reads SQIVND (reference sequence). The CDR3 extends over 15 amino acids. The V gene lost 0 bases and the J gene lost 0 bases, with 8 bases spanning the gap. This CDR3 reads CASSIDPLSNYGYTF. The CDR3 region has the DNA TGTGCCAGTAGTATAGATCCCCTATCTAACTATGGCTACACCTTC.

This sequence joins TRBV12-5 and TRBJ1-2; D call uncertain. The CDR3 is 12 amino acids. Trimming removed 6 bases at V and 1 base at J, with 6 bases between. Germline CDR1 LGHNT, CDR2 FRNRAP. The CDR3 reads CASGWLNYGYTF. The CDR3 nucleotides are TGTGCTAGTGGGTGGCTTAACTATGGCTACACCTTC.

The CDR3 reads CASSHAQGAPNEQFF. CDR3 coding DNA: TGCGCCAGCAGCCACGCACAGGGGGCGCCCAATGAGCAGTTCTTC. V and J are TRBV5-1 and TRBJ2-1; 9 bases match TRBD1. After removal of 4 bases from V and 6 bases from J, the junction contained 8 bases not matched to a gene. This CDR3 is built from 15 residues. Germline V gives CDR1 SGHRS, CDR2 YFSETQ.

The chain links TRBV9 to TRBJ2-3, with TRBD2 matching over 10 bases. The CDR3 contains 17 residues. Germline V gene lookup returns CDR1 SGDLS and CDR2 YYNGEE. After removal of 4 bases from V and 1 base from J, the junction contained 9 bases not matched to a gene. In nucleotides, the CDR3 is TGTGCCAGCAGCTCCGGGGGGGGGACTAGCGGCACAGATACGCAGTATTTT. This gives the protein CASSSGGGTSGTDTQYF.

The gene calls are TRBV6-5 and TRBJ2-1, with unresolved D. The CDR3 is 12 amino acids. The V and J ends lost 2 bases and 10 bases respectively, with 9 bases between them. The germline gives CDR1 MNHEY, CDR2 SVGAGI. Written as DNA, the CDR3 is TGTGCCAGCAGTTACAGCTGGGCCGAGCAGTTCTTC. Translating gives CASSYSWAEQFF.

The rearrangement links TRBV20-1 to TRBJ2-3, with 7 bases that match TRBD2. CDR1 and CDR2 (germline): DFQATT, SNEGSKA (reference sequence). The CDR3 is 13 amino acids. Trimming removed 3 bases from V and 0 bases from J; junction bases left unmatched: 0. The CDR3: CSASSGSTDTQYF. The DNA for the CDR3 is TGCAGTGCTAGTAGCGGGAGCACAGATACGCAGTATTTT.

The chain is built from TRBV6-6 and TRBJ2-2; D possibly corresponds to TRBD1 (5 bases). V dropped 2 bases and J dropped 1 base, with 8 bases sitting between them. The CDR3 consists of 15 residues. Germline loops: CDR1 MNHNY, CDR2 SVGAGI (reference sequence). The CDR3 DNA sequence: TGTGCCAGCAGTTACCTCAGGGAGAACACCGGGGAGCTGTTTTTT. Translated, it gives CASSYLRENTGELFF.

V usage is TRBV15 and J usage is TRBJ2-2; 12 bases map to TRBD2. Looked up from germline, CDR1 is LNHNV and CDR2 is YYDKDF (reference sequence). Trimming cost V 5 bases and J 2 bases; bases outside gene matches: 6. The CDR3 sequence is 17 residues long. The CDR3 DNA follows: TGTGCCACCAGCGAGACTAGCGGGGGCTTAAACACCGGGGAGCTGTTTTTT. Translation: CATSETSGGLNTGELFF.

This sequence joins TRBV10-3 and TRBJ1-5; D is undetermined. This CDR3 has 14 amino acids. Germline CDR1 ENHRY, CDR2 SYGVKD. V lost 10 bases to trimming and J lost 0 bases, with 13 bases between them. CDR3 protein: CATSPGPSNQPQHF. CDR3 nucleotides: TGTGCCACCTCTCCAGGCCCTAGCAATCAGCCCCAGCATTTT.

The chain recombines TRBV2 with TRBJ1-6; D is unclear. The CDR3 length is 15 residues. V lost 2 bases and J lost 7, with 12 bases in between. Per germline, CDR1 SNHLY and CDR2 FYNNEI. The CDR3 sequence is CASSESRQENSPLHF. The CDR3 coding sequence is TGTGCCAGCAGTGAAAGTAGGCAGGAAAATTCACCCCTCCACTTT.

The V call is TRBV4-3, the J call TRBJ2-3; D remains unclear. V lost 0 bases and J lost 0, with 4 bases in between. Germline CDR1 reads LGHNA; CDR2 reads YSLEER. The CDR3 has 14 amino acids. The CDR3 sequence is CASSQDRSTDTQYF. The CDR3 region has the DNA TGCGCCAGCAGCCAAGACAGGAGCACAGATACGCAGTATTTT.

The chain's CDR3 is CASSFTVAEPYSNQPQHF. The DNA for the CDR3 is TGTGCCAGCAGTTTTACGGTGGCAGAGCCGTATAGCAATCAGCCCCAGCATTTT. The V gene is TRBV6-2 or TRBV6-3, the J gene TRBJ1-5; D gene ambiguous. The ends were cut back, 4 bases at V and 0 bases at J, with 19 bases in the middle. Germline CDR1 reads MNHEY; CDR2 reads SVGEGT. This CDR3 spans 18 amino acids.

The gene calls are TRBV30 and TRBJ1-4; D not resolved. The V gene lost 4 bases and the J gene lost 0 bases, with 12 bases spanning the gap. This CDR3 is built from 15 residues. Germline-derived CDR1 and CDR2 are GTSNPN and SVGIG (reference sequence). CDR3 loop: CAWTDVGATNEKLFF. As DNA, the CDR3 is TGTGCCTGGACCGACGTTGGGGCAACTAATGAAAAACTGTTTTTT. Supplemented by reference TRBV30 and TRBJ1-4, the full variable domain reads SQTIHQWPATLVQPVGSPLSLECTVEGTSNPNLYWYRQAAGRGLQLLFYSVGIGQISSEVPQNLSASRPQDRQFILSSKKLLLSDSGFYLCAWTDVGATNEKLFFGSGTQLSVL.

The chain uses TRBV28 and TRBJ2-4; D could derive from TRBD1 or TRBD2 (5 bases each). The CDR3 loop spans 14 amino acids. V was trimmed by 2 bases and J by 1 base, leaving 6 bases between them. Germline V gives CDR1 MDHEN, CDR2 SYDVKM. CDR3 sequence: CASSLRDAKNIQYF. CDR3 bases: TGTGCCAGCAGTTTAAGGGACGCCAAAAACATTCAGTACTTC.

This clone was detected only once. The same CDR3 can be traced to other DNA sequences in this sample. The rearrangement links TRBV18 to TRBJ2-5, with D uncertain. CDR3 length: 12 residues. Germline CDR1 is KGHSH and CDR2 is LQKENI. The ends were cut back, 2 bases at V and 2 bases at J, with 3 bases in the middle. CDR3 DNA sequence: TGTGCCAGCTCACCAATACAAGAGACCCAGTACTTC. This codes for CASSPIQETQYF.

This clone was counted once. This chain joins TRBV19 and TRBJ2-3, with a possible D match to TRBD1 (6 bases). Germline V gene sequence: CDR1 LNHDA, CDR2 SQIVND (reference sequence). The germline V and J ends were trimmed by 5 bases and 4 bases, with 13 bases remaining between them. There are 14 residues in the CDR3. DNA of the CDR3: TGTGCCAGTAGTCGGGACACCGTCGCAGATACGCAGTATTTT. Translated: CASSRDTVADTQYF.

This rearrangement joins TRBV30 to TRBJ2-4; TRBD1 or TRBD2 may be the D gene (6 bases each). Trimming pared 0 bases from V and 5 bases from J, leaving 8 bases between. The CDR3 is 13 amino acids. Germline CDR1 and CDR2: GTSNPN and SVGIG (reference sequence). The CDR3 nucleotides read TGTGCCTGGAGTGTACGGGGGCAAAACATTCAGTACTTC. Amino acids: CAWSVRGQNIQYF.

The gene calls are TRBV18 and TRBJ1-2, with D maybe TRBD1 (6 bases). CDR3 length: 13 amino acids. The V gene lost 2 bases and the J gene lost 6 bases, with 10 bases spanning the gap. The germline gives CDR1 KGHSH, CDR2 LQKENI. CDR3 amino acids: CASSPAGDHGYTF. Written as DNA, the CDR3 is TGTGCCAGCTCACCAGCAGGGGATCATGGCTACACCTTC.

The V call is TRBV21-1, the J call TRBJ2-1; the listed D gene, TRBD1, was not tested against the DNA. TRBV21-1 is assigned pseudogene status. The CDR3 runs to 16 residues. The DNA for the CDR3 is TGTGCCAGCAGCAAGGGGAGACAGGGCTCCTACAATGAGCAGTTCTTC. Translated, it gives CASSKGRQGSYNEQFF.

CDR3 in DNA: TGCGCCAGCAGCTTGGCGGGACAGGGCCCCACTAACTATGGCTACACCTTC. This gives the protein CASSLAGQGPTNYGYTF. The V call is TRBV5-1, the J call TRBJ1-2; 9 nucleotides align to TRBD1. The germline CDR1 and CDR2 sequences are SGHRS and YFSETQ. The ends lost 0 bases at V and 0 bases at J; junction bases unmatched: 6. This CDR3 region has 17 residues.

The chain recombines TRBV7-9 with TRBJ1-1; D perhaps matches TRBD1 (6 bases). This CDR3 comprises 14 residues. Germline V lookup: CDR1 SEHNR, CDR2 FQNEAQ (reference sequence). Trimming pared 2 bases from V and 3 bases from J, leaving 10 bases between. CDR3 region: CASSLLQGHTEAFF. In DNA form, the CDR3 reads TGTGCCAGCAGCTTATTGCAGGGGCACACTGAAGCTTTCTTT.

The chain employs TRBV5-5 and TRBJ2-1, with D possibly being TRBD2 (6 bases). The V and J ends lost 0 bases and 5 bases respectively, with 12 bases between them. Germline V gene lookup returns CDR1 SGHKS and CDR2 YYEKEE (reference sequence). The CDR3 length is 15 residues. The chain's CDR3 is CASSLVGRGDNEQFF. The CDR3 DNA sequence: TGTGCCAGCAGCTTGGTAGGGCGGGGAGACAATGAGCAGTTCTTC.

This chain links TRBV7-2 with TRBJ1-1; TRBD1 aligns across 7 bases. With V trimmed by 2 bases and J by 5 bases, 5 bases remained unmatched. Per the germline V gene, CDR1 is SGHTA and CDR2 is FQGNSA. The CDR3 contains 14 residues. The CDR3 here is CASSLLGDRTEAFF. The CDR3 DNA follows: TGTGCCAGCAGCTTATTAGGGGACAGAACTGAAGCTTTCTTT.

The V gene is TRBV6-5, the J gene TRBJ2-7; 8 bases map to TRBD1. The CDR3 sequence is 14 residues long. The V gene end was trimmed by 8 bases and the J gene end by 5 bases; junction bases not matched to a gene: 11. In germline, CDR1 is MNHEY, CDR2 SVGAGI. In nucleotides, the CDR3 is TGTGCCAGCGCCTTAGGACAGGGTGTCCACGAGCAGTACTTC. Its protein product is CASALGQGVHEQYF.

The chain recombines TRBV6-5 with TRBJ2-1; D may match TRBD1 or TRBD2 (5 bases each). Trimming removed 6 bases at V and 2 bases at J, with 14 bases between. The germline V gene encodes CDR1 MNHEY and CDR2 SVGAGI. The CDR3 is 15 amino acids. The CDR3 loop is CASRGPGGPYNEQFF. DNA for the CDR3: TGTGCCAGCAGGGGACCAGGCGGCCCCTACAATGAGCAGTTCTTC.

J is TRBJ1-1 and V is TRBV11-2; a possible D gene is TRBD1 (5 bases). This CDR3 is built from 12 residues. V was shortened by 5 bases and J by 5 bases, with 9 bases between the two germline ends. The germline CDR1 and CDR2 sequences are SGHAT and FQNNGV. DNA of the CDR3: TGTGCCAGCAGCCACGGGGGAACTGAAGCTTTCTTT. Its translation is CASSHGGTEAFF.

V and J are TRBV10-2 and TRBJ2-2; 11 bases agree with TRBD2. Trimming removed 3 bases from V and 5 bases from J; junction bases left unmatched: 2. Germline CDR1 is WSHSY and CDR2 is SAAADI. CDR3 length equals 15 residues. CDR3 nucleotides: TGCGCCAGCAGTGATGGACTAGCGGGTACCGGGGAGCTGTTTTTT. This codes for CASSDGLAGTGELFF.